The 5 T cell receptor beta chains reported below all come from one sample, sequenced in a study of post-analysis software for immune sequencing data. Notes on the study in general: Patients showed TRBV5-6, TRBV5-1 and TRBV20-1 among roughly 5 TRBV segments more frequent than in controls.

Their antigens are not known. The TCR beta cDNA libraries contained unique molecular identifiers. TCRdb re-derived calls from the PCR reads in MiXCR, one entry per CDR3 protein. There are some 500,000 distinct CDR3 sequences in the sample; 45% occur only once, and 9% to 13% lies in the top ten. Sequencing input: blood. These TCRs come from a girl under 18 with multiple sclerosis.

The chain employs TRBV11-2 and TRBJ1-2, with D possibly being TRBD1 (5 bases). Germline V lookup: CDR1 SGHAT, CDR2 FQNNGV. The V and J ends lost 6 bases and 2 bases respectively, with 10 bases between them. The CDR3 is made up of 13 amino acids. The CDR3 region is CASRLDKNYGYTF. CDR3 DNA: TGTGCCAGCAGACTGGACAAGAACTATGGCTACACCTTC.

The chain recombines TRBV27 with TRBJ2-1; TRBD2 matches at 14 bases. The CDR3 runs 19 residues. V lost 2 bases to trimming and J lost 2 bases; unmatched junction nucleotides: 8. Per the germline V gene, CDR1 is MNHEY and CDR2 is SMNVEV (reference sequence). Here the CDR3 reads CASSLLPGLAGVPYNEQFF. In DNA form, the CDR3 reads TGTGCCAGCAGTTTACTTCCGGGACTAGCGGGAGTCCCCTACAATGAGCAGTTCTTC.

This chain connects TRBV7-9 to TRBJ2-1; D unclear. Germline values: CDR1 SEHNR, CDR2 FQNEAQ (reference sequence). The germline V and J ends were trimmed by 1 base and 1 base, with 8 bases remaining between them. CDR3 length equals 15 residues. The CDR3 bases are TGTGCCAGCAGCTTAGTTGGCCCTTCCTACAATGAGCAGTTCTTC. This encodes CASSLVGPSYNEQFF.

J is TRBJ2-4 and V is TRBV28; either TRBD1 or TRBD2 may supply D (6 bases each). Per the germline V gene, CDR1 is MDHEN and CDR2 is SYDVKM. Deletions cut 7 bases from V and 9 bases from J, with 13 bases between. The CDR3 has 12 amino acids. The CDR3 nucleotides read TGTGCCAGCAATGGGGGGCCGGGCATTCAGTACTTC. It codes for CASNGGPGIQYF.

V usage is TRBV4-1 and J usage is TRBJ2-1; TRBD2 matches 11 bases. Germline CDR1 MGHRA, CDR2 YSYEKL. The trim removed 2 bases at V and 10 bases at J, leaving 7 bases unmatched. This CDR3 is built from 15 residues. The CDR3 region is CASSQPGLAALEQFF. CDR3 DNA sequence: TGCGCCAGCAGCCAACCGGGACTAGCGGCGTTAGAGCAGTTCTTC.